This TCR beta chain was found in a study of blood T cell repertoires in COVID-19. Assay: immunoSEQ multiplex PCR; the TCRdb copy retains only in-frame clones and omits some. Of roughly 280,000 clones listed, about 90% are singletons. Germline CDR1 reads MDHEN; CDR2 reads SYDVKM. V was trimmed by 3 bases and J by 4 bases, leaving 9 bases between them. This CDR3 comprises 13 residues. The chain employs TRBV28 and TRBJ1-1; possible D gene TRBD1, 6 bases. Material: peripheral blood. This receptor was identified in a woman in her forties or fifties who had recovered from COVID-19. CDR3 in DNA: TGTGCCAGCAGTTTGGACAGAGGCACTGAAGCTTTCTTT. Protein sequence: CASSLDRGTEAFF.